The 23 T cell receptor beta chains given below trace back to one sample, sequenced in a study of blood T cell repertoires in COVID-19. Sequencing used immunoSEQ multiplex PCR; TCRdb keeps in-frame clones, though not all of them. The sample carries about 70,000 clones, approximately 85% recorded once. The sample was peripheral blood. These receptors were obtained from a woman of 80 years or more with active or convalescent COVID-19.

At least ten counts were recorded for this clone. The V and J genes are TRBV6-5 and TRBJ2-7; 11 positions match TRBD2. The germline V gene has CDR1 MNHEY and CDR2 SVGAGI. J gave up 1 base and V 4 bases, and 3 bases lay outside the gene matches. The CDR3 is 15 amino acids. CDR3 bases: TGTGCCAGCAGTTTAGCGGGGGGGACATCCTACGAGCAGTACTTC. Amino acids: CASSLAGGTSYEQYF.

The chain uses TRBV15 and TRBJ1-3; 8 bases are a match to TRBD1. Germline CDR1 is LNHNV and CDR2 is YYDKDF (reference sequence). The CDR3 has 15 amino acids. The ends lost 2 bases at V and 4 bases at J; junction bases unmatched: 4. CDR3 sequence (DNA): TGTGCCACCAGCAGACAGGGGGCCGAAGGAAACACCATATATTTT. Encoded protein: CATSRQGAEGNTIYF.

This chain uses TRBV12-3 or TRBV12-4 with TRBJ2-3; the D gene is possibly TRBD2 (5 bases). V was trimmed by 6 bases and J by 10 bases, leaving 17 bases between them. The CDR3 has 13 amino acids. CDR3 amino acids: CASRLGALAPQYF. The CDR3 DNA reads TGTGCCAGCAGACTGGGAGCCCTAGCCCCGCAGTATTTT.

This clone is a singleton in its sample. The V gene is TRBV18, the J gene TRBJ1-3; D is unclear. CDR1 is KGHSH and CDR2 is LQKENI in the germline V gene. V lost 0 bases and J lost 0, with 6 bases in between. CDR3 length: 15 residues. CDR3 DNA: TGTGCCAGCTCACCACCGTCCATCTCTGGAAACACCATATATTTT. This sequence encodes CASSPPSISGNTIYF.

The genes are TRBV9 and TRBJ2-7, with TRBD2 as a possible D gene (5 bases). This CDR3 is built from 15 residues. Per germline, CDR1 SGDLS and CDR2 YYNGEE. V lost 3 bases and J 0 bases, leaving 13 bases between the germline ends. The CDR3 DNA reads TGTGCCAGCAGCGCTGATCCGGGGATCTCCTACGAGCAGTACTTC. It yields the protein CASSADPGISYEQYF.

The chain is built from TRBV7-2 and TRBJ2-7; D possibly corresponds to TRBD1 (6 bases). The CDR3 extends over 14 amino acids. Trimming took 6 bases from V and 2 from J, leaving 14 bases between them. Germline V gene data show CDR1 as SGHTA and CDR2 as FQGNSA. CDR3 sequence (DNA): TGTGCCAGCAGAGTAGACAGGACCACCTACGAGCAGTACTTC. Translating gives CASRVDRTTYEQYF.

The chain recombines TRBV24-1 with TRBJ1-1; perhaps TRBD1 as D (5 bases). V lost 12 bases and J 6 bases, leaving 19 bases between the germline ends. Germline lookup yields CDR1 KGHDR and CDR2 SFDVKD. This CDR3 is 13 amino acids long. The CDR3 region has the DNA TGTGCCTCCAAAAGGGGAAAAGGGGCTGAAGCTTTCTTT. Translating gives CASKRGKGAEAFF.

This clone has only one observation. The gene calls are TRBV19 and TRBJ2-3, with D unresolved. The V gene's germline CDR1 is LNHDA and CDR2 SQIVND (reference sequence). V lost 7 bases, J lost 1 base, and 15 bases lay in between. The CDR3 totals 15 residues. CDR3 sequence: CASTATKTGTDTQYF. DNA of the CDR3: TGTGCCAGTACAGCGACCAAGACGGGCACAGATACGCAGTATTTT.

Here the CDR3 reads CASNPIGARSTDEAFF. DNA for the CDR3: TGTGCCAGCAACCCCATTGGGGCCAGATCGACCGATGAAGCTTTCTTT. This chain connects TRBV19 to TRBJ1-1, with a weak D call TRBD1 (5 bases). The CDR3 has 16 residues. V was trimmed by 9 bases and J by 7 bases, leaving 27 bases between them. Germline assignment: CDR1 LNHDA and CDR2 SQIVND (reference sequence). The whole variable domain, filled in from reference TRBV19 and TRBJ1-1, reads DGGITQSPKYLFRKEGQNVTLSCEQNLNHDAMYWYRQDPGQGLRLIYYSQIVNDFQKGDIAEGYSVSREKKESFPLTVTSAQKNPTAFYLCASNPIGARSTDEAFFGQGTRLTVV.

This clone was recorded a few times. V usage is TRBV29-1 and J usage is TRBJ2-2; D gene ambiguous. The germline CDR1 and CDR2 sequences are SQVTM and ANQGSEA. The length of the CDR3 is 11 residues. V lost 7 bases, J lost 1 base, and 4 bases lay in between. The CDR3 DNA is TGCAGCGGAGAGAACACCGGGGAGCTGTTTTTT. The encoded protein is CSGENTGELFF.

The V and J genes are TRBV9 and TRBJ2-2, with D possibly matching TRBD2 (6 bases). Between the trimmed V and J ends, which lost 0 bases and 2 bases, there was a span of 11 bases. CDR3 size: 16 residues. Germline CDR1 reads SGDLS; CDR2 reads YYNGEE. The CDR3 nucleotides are TGTGCCAGCAGCGTAGCCGGGGGTACTAACACCGGGGAGCTGTTTTTT. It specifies CASSVAGGTNTGELFF.

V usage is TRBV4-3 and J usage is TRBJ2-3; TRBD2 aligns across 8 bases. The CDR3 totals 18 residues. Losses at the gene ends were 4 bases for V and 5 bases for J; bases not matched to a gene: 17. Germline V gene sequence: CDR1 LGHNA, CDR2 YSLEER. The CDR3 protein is CASSPYGQGTRGGDTQYF. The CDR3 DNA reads TGCGCCAGCAGCCCCTATGGGCAGGGGACTAGAGGGGGAGATACGCAGTATTTT.

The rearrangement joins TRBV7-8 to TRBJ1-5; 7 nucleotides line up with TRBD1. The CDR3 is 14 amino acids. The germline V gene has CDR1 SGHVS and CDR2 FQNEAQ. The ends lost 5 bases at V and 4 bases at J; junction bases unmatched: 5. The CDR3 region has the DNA TGTGCCAGCAGCCCCGGGACAGTTAATCAGCCCCAGCATTTT. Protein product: CASSPGTVNQPQHF.

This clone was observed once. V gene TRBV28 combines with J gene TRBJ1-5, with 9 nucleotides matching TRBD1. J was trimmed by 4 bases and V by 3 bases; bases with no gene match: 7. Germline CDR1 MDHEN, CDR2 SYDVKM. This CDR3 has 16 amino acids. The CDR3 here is CASSFIDRGKNQPQHF. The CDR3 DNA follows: TGTGCCAGCAGTTTTATTGACAGGGGGAAAAATCAGCCCCAGCATTTT.

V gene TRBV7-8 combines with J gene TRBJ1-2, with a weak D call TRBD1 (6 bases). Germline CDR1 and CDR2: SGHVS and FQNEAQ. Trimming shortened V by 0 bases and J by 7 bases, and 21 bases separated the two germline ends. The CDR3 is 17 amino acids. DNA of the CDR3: TGTGCCAGCAGCTTAGCCTCACAGGGTATTTCGGGAGGTGGCTACACCTTC. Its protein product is CASSLASQGISGGGYTF.

The CDR3: CASSPDSHDEKLFF. The CDR3 DNA is TGTGCCAGCAGTCCCGACAGCCATGATGAAAAACTGTTTTTT. This chain uses TRBV7-2 with TRBJ1-4; D might be TRBD1 (5 bases). This CDR3 spans 14 amino acids. Germline V gives CDR1 SGHTA, CDR2 FQGNSA. Trimming left V 6 bases short and J 6 bases short, with 14 bases between.

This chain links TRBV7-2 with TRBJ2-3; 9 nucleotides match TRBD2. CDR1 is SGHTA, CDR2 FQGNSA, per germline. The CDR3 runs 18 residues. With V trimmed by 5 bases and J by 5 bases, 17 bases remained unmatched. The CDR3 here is CASSVVGYRAGGVDTQYF. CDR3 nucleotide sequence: TGTGCCAGCAGCGTAGTCGGCTATCGAGCGGGGGGAGTAGATACGCAGTATTTT. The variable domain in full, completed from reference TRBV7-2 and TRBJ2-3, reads GAGVSQSPSNKVTEKGKDVELRCDPISGHTALYWYRQSLGQGLEFLIYFQGNSAPDKSGLPSDRFSAERTGGSVSTLTIQRTQQEDSAVYLCASSVVGYRAGGVDTQYFGPGTRLTVL.

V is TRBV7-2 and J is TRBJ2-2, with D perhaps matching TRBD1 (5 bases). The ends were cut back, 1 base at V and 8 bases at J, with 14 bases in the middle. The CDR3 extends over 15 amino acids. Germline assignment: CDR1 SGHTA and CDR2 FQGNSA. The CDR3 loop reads CASSLVQGWGGELFF. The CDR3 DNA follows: TGTGCCAGCAGCTTAGTGCAGGGTTGGGGAGGGGAGCTGTTTTTT.

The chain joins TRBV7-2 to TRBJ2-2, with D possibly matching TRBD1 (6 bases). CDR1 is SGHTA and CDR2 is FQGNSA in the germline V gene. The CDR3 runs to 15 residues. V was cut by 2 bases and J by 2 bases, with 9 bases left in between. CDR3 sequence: CASSLIGGNTGELFF. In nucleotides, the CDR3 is TGTGCCAGCAGCTTAATAGGGGGAAACACCGGGGAGCTGTTTTTT.

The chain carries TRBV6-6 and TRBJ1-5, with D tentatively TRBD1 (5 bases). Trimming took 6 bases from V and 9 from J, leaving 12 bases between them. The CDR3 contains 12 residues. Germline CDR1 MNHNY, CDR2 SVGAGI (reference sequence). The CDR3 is CASRTQGGPQHF. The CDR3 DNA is TGTGCCAGCAGGACGCAGGGAGGGCCCCAGCATTTT.

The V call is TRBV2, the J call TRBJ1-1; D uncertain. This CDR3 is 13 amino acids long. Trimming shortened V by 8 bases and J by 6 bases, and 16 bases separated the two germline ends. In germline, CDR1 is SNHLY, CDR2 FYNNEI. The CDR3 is CASLWGEWSEAFF. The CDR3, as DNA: TGTGCCAGCTTGTGGGGAGAGTGGTCTGAAGCTTTCTTT.

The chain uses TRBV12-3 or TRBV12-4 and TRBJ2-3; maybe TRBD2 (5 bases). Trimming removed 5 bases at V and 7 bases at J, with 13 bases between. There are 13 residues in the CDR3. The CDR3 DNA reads TGTGCCAGCAGTCACCCTCCGGGGAATACGCAGTATTTT. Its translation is CASSHPPGNTQYF.

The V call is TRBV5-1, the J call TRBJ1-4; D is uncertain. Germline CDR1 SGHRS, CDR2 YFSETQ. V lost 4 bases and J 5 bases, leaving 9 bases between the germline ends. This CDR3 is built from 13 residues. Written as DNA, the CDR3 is TGCGCCAGCAGCGTCGAGGGAAATGAAAAACTGTTTTTT. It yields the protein CASSVEGNEKLFF.